This T cell receptor (beta chain) was retrieved from a study of cytotoxic CD8 clonotypes in ibrutinib-treated CLL. Looking at the study overall: The patient breakdown showed ten to eleven relapsed/refractory and around 16 treatment-naive cases, with about 18 IGHV unmutated.

From germline, CDR1 is SGDLS and CDR2 YYNGEE. The CDR3 length is 15 residues. Trimming cost V 2 bases and J 8 bases; bases outside gene matches: 10. For this clone: Its antigen is undetermined.

Genomic DNA in an amount of approximately 2 micrograms was extracted from cryopreserved PBMCs and used for the preparation of TCR beta libraries. Findings and limits, study-wide: An increase in clonality occurred at ibrutinib response, followed by a return toward baseline at progression. Measured clonality at baseline was greater than in age-matched healthy donors and tracked with circulating CD8+ T-cell counts.

Profiling relied on immunoSEQ multiplex PCR, and the TCRdb table lists in-frame clones only, not all of them. The sample lists about 130,000 clones; 80% to 90% were seen once. This sequence originates from a human donor with chronic lymphocytic leukemia. The chain uses TRBV9 and TRBJ1-2; 9 positions match TRBD1. This sample comprised PBMCs, obtained after 24 months of ibrutinib treatment. CDR3 protein: CASSVDPGQGGGYTF. CDR3 sequence (DNA): TGTGCCAGCAGCGTCGACCCGGGACAGGGCGGAGGCTACACCTTC.